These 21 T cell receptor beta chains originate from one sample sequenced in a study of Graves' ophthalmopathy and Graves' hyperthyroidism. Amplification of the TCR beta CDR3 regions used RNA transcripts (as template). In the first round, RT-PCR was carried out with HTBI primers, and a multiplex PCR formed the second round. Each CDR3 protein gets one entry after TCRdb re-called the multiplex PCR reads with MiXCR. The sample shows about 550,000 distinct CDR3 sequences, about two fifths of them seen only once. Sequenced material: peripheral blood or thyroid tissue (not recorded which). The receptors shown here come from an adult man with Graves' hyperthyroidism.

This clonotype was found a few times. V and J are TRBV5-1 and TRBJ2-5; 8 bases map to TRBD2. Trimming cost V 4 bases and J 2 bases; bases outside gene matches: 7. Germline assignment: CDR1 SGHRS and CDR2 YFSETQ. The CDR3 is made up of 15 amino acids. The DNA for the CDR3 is TGCGCCAGCAGCCCCTGGCGGGGGGTACAAGAGACCCAGTACTTC. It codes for CASSPWRGVQETQYF.

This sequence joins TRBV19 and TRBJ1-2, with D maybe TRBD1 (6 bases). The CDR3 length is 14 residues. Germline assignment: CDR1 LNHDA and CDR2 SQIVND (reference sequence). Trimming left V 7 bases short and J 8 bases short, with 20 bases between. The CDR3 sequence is CASTTLQGRGGYTF. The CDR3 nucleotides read TGTGCCAGTACCACCCTACAGGGTCGGGGAGGCTACACCTTC.

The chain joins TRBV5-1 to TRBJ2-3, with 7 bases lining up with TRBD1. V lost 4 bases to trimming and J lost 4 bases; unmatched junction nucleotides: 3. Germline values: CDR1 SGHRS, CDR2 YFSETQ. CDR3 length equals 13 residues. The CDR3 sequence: CASSQTGADTQYF. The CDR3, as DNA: TGCGCCAGCAGCCAAACAGGGGCAGATACGCAGTATTTT.

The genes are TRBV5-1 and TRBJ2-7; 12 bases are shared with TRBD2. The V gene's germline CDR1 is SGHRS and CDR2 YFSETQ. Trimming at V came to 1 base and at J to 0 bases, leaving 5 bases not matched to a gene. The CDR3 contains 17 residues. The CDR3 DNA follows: TGCGCCAGCAGCTTGCCCGGGACTAGCGGGCACTCCTACGAGCAGTACTTC. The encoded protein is CASSLPGTSGHSYEQYF.

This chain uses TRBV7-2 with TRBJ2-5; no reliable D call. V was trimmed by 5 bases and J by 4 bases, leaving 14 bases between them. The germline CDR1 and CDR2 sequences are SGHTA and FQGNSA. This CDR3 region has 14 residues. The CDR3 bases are TGTGCCAGCAGCACCCACACGGCCCGAGAGACCCAGTACTTC. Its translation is CASSTHTARETQYF.

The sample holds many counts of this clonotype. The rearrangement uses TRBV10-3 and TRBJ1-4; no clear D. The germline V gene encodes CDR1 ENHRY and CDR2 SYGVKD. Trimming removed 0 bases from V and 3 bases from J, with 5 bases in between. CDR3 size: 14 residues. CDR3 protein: CAISESSSNEKLFF. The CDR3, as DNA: TGTGCCATCAGTGAGTCCAGCTCTAATGAAAAACTGTTTTTT.

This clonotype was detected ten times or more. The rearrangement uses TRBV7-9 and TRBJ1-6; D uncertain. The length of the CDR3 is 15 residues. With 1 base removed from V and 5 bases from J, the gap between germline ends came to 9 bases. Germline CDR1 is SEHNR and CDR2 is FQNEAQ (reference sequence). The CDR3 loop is CASSLGGSNNSPLHF. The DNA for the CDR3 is TGTGCCAGCAGCTTAGGCGGGAGCAATAATTCACCCCTCCACTTT.

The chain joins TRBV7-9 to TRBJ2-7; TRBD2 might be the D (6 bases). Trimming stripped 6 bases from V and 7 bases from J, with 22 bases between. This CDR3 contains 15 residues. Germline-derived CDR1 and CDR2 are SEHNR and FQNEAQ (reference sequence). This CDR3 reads CASSEAVGGDDEQYF. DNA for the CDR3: TGTGCCAGCAGTGAAGCCGTGGGAGGCGACGATGAGCAGTACTTC.

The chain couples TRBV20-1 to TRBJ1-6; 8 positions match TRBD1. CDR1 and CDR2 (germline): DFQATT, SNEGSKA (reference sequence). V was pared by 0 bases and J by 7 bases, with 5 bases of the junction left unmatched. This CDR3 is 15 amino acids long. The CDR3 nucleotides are TGCAGTGCTAGAGATGGGACAGGACCCAATTCACCCCTCCACTTT. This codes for CSARDGTGPNSPLHF.

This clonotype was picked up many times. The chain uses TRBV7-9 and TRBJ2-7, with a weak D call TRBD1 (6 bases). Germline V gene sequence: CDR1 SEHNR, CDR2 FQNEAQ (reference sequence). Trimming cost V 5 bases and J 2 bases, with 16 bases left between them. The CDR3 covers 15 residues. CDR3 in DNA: TGTGCCAGCAGCCTCGGCCGGGACAAGACCTACGAGCAGTACTTC. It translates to CASSLGRDKTYEQYF.

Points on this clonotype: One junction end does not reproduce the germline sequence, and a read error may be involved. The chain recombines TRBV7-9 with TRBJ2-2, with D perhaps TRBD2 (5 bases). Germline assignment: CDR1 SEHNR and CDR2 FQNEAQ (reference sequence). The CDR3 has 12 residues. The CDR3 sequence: CASSIPTGELLF. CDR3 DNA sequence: TGTGCCAGCAGCATCCCCACCGGGGAGCTGCTTTTT.

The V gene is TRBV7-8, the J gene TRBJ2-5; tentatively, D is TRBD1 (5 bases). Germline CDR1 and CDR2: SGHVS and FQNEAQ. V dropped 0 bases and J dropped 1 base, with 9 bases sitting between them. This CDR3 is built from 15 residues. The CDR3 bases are TGTGCCAGCAGCTTAGCGCAGGGTTCCCAAGAGACCCAGTACTTC. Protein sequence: CASSLAQGSQETQYF.

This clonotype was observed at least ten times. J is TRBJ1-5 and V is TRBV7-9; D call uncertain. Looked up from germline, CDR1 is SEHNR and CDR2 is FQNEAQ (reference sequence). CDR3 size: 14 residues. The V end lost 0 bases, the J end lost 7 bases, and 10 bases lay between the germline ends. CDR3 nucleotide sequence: TGTGCCAGCAGCTTAGCAGGGTTCGGCCAGCCCCAGCATTTT. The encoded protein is CASSLAGFGQPQHF. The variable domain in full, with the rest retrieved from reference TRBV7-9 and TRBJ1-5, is DTGVSQNPRHKITKRGQNVTFRCDPISEHNRLYWYRQTLGQGPEFLTYFQNEAQLEKSRLLSDRFSAERPKGSFSTLEIQRTEQGDSAMYLCASSLAGFGQPQHFGDGTRLSIL.

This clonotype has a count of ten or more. Here the CDR3 reads CASSFGQGVQETQYF. In nucleotides, the CDR3 is TGTGCCAGCAGTTTTGGACAGGGTGTCCAAGAGACCCAGTACTTC. The chain has TRBV12-3 or TRBV12-4 and TRBJ2-5; 8 bases are shared with TRBD1. V lost 3 bases to trimming and J lost 1 base; unmatched junction nucleotides: 4. CDR3 length: 15 residues.

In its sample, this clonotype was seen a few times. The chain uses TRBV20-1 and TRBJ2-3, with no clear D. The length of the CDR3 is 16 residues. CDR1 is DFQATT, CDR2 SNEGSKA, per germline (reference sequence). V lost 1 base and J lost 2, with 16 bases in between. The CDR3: CSARASTDHSTDTQYF. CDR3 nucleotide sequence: TGCAGTGCTAGAGCCTCAACCGACCATTCCACAGATACGCAGTATTTT.

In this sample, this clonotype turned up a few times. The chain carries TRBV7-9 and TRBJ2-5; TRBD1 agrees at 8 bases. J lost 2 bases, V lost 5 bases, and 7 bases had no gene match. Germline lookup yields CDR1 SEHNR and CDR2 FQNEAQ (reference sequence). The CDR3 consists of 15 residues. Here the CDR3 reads CASSLTRQGQETQYF. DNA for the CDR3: TGTGCCAGCAGCCTCACCCGACAGGGGCAAGAGACCCAGTACTTC.

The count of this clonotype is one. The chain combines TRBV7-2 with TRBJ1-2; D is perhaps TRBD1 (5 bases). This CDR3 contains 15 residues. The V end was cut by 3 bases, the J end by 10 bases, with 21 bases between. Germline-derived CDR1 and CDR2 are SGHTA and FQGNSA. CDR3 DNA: TGTGCCAGCAGCTTTAGGGGACTAGCGGGAGCAGCCTACACCTTC. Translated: CASSFRGLAGAAYTF.

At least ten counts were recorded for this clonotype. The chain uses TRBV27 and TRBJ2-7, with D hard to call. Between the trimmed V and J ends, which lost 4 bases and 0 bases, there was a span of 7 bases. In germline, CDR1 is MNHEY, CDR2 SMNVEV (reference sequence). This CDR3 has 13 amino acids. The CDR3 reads CASSSSLSYEQYF. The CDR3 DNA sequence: TGTGCCAGCAGTTCATCCCTCTCCTACGAGCAGTACTTC.

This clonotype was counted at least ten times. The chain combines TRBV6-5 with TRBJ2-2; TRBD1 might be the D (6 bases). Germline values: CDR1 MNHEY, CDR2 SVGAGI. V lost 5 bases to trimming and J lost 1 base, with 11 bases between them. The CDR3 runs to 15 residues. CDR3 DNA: TGTGCCAGCAGTCCGGGACAACGGAACACCGGGGAGCTGTTTTTT. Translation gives CASSPGQRNTGELFF.

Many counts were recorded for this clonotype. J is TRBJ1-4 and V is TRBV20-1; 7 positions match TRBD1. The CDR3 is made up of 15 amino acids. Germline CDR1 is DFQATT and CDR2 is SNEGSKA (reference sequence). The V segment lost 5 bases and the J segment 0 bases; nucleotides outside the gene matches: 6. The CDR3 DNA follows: TGCAGTGCTTTAACAGGGGAATCAACTAATGAAAAACTGTTTTTT. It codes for CSALTGESTNEKLFF.

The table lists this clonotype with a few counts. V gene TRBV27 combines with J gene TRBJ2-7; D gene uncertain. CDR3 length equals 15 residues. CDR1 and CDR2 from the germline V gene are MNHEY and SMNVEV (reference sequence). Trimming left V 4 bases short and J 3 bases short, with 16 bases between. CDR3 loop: CASSWSGASGYEQYF. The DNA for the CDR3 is TGTGCCAGCAGTTGGTCCGGCGCGTCGGGCTACGAGCAGTACTTC.